This T cell receptor (beta chain) was identified in a study of blood T cell repertoires in COVID-19 (dated by TCRdb to about 2020). For the wider study: Samples covering the acute and convalescent phases of COVID-19 were provided by collaborators in the United States, Italy and Spain. The dataset comprised deeply sampled blood TCRbeta repertoires from subjects exposed to, actively infected with, or recovered from COVID-19. Where available, HLA class I and class II types were obtained from metadata supplied by the sample provider rather than from assay-based typing. The prospective study material was composed of cDNA or gDNA derived from T cells, B-cell-depleted T cells, or PBMCs. A freely available public database, intended as a resource for researchers studying the immune response to SARS-CoV-2, is where the repertoires were released. The samples were drawn from the first 160 participants of the ongoing ImmuneRACE study and from 1,200 or so subjects provided by 6 global collaborators. Nearly every sample came with metadata listing a de-identified subject ID, COVID-19 status, age in years and sex. Results and caveats for the whole study, not just this receptor: Clinical and demographic metadata were provided uncurated, with the amount varying by source and participant.

Each collaborating institution followed its own protocols to collect whole blood in K2EDTA tubes. For TCRbeta analysis, collaborator samples were shipped as frozen whole blood, as isolated PBMCs, or as DNA extracted from either sample type. The CDR3 covers 12 residues, taking in both the cysteine and the phenylalanine. Only the CDR3 region is kept as DNA, spanning 36 bases read in frame from base 1. For CDR1 and CDR2, the germline V gene lists LGHNT and FRNRAP. V and J are truncated by 3 bases and 8 bases respectively, leaving an intervening sequence of 10 bases. In regard to this clone: This receptor's antigen is unknown. No base-level quality is on record; no much larger clone is a single base apart.

TCRbeta CDR3 regions were amplified from genomic DNA using the immunoSEQ Assay, a bias-controlled multiplex PCR. The source study handled its data this way. The number of nucleated cells in each sample was estimated by amplification of reference gene primers within the assay. To quantify the absolute abundance of each unique TCRbeta CDR3 rearrangement, sequence reads were collapsed and filtered. Productive Simpson clonality was computed per sample as the square root of Simpson's diversity index over productive rearrangements. What TCRdb holds here is the immuneACCESS table cut down to in-frame rearrangements. Part of the clones is not present; checked against another copy, under half of the missing clones reflect an unresolved V gene, and the others are unexplained. V and J calls and clone size are given by that table; D and trimming were obtained from the DNA. Within this sample are fewer than 120,000 clones, with around 68% of them counted one time only. The ten largest clones add up to about 7.1% of the sample.

Sequenced material: peripheral blood. The V gene is TRBV12-5 and the J gene is TRBJ1-1, and the D gene may be TRBD1, 5 bases matching. The clonotype was recovered from an older woman with acute or convalescent COVID-19. The DNA reads TGTGCTAGTGGTTTAACGGGGGGGGAAGCTTTCTTT. Its product reads: CASGLTGGEAFF.